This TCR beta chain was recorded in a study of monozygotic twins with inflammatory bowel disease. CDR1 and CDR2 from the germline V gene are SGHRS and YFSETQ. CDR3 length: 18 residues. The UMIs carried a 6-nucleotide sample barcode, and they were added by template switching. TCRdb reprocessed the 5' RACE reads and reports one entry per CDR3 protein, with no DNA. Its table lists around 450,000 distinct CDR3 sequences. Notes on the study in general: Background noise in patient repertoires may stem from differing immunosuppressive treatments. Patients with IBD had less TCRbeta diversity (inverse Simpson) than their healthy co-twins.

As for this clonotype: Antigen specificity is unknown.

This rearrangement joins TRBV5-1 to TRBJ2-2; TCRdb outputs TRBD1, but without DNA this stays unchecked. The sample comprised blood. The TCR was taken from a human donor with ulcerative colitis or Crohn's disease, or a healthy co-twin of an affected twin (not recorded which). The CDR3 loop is CASSVDRWPGGWTGELFF.